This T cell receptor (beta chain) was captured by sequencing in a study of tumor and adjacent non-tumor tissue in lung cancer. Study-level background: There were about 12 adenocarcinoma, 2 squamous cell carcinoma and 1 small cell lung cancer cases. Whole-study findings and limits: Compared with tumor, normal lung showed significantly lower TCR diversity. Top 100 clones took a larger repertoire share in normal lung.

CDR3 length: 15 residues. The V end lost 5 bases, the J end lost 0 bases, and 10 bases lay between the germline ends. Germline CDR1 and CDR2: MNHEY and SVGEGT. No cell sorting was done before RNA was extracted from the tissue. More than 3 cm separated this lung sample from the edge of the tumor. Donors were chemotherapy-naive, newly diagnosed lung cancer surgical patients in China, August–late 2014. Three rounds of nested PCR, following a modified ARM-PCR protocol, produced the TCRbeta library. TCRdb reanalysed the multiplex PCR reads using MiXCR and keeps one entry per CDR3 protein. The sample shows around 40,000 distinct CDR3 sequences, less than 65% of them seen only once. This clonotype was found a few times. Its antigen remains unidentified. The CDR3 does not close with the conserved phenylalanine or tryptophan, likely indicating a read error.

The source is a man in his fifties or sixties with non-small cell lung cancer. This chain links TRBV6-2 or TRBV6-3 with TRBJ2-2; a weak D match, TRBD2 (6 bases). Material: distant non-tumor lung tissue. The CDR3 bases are TGTGCCAGCAGTCATCGACTAGCGAACACCGGGGAGCTGTTTCTT. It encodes CASSHRLANTGELFL.